This T cell receptor (beta chain) was identified in a study of neurological immune-mediated disorders. As concerns this clonotype: Its antigen is not known.

PBMCs stored at -80 C, 2 million in total, were the source of the unsorted libraries. Study-level points and caveats: It was the repertoires of 18 of 34 multiple sclerosis patients that phylogenetic grouping placed in one related-CDR3 cluster, which is a possible signature. None of the CDR3 amino acid sequences found in expanded clones was shared across subjects. This suggests that the TCR-beta repertoires were private in all groups.

TCRdb passed the 5' RACE reads through MiXCR, listing each CDR3 protein once. The sample consists of tens of thousands of distinct CDR3 sequences, around 4% of them appearing once. Germline values: CDR1 KGHSH, CDR2 LQKENI. V lost 9 bases to trimming and J lost 0 bases, with 15 bases between them. This CDR3 region has 15 residues. V and J are TRBV18 and TRBJ2-4, with a tentative D call TRBD2 (5 bases). The clonotype was recovered from a man aged 25 to 40 with multiple sclerosis. Sequenced: PBMCs. This CDR3 reads CASSEAALAKNIQYF. In DNA form, the CDR3 reads TGTGCCAGTTCCGAAGCGGCCCTAGCCAAAAACATTCAGTACTTC. The whole variable domain, remainder taken from reference TRBV18 and TRBJ2-4, is NAGVMQNPRHLVRRRGQEARLRCSPMKGHSHVYWYRQLPEEGLKFMVYLQKENIIDESGMPKERFSAEFPKEGPSILRIQQVVRGDSAAYFCASSEAALAKNIQYFGAGTRLSVL.